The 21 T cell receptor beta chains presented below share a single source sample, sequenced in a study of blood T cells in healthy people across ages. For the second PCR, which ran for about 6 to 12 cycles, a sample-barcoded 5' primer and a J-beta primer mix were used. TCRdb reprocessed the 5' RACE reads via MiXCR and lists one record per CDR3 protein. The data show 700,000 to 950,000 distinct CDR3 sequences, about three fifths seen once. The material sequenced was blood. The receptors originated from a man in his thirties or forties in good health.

CDR3 DNA sequence: TGTGCCAGCAGTTCAGGGGAATTCGGTCAGCCCCAGCATTTT. Its translation is CASSSGEFGQPQHF. The rearrangement joins TRBV6-6 to TRBJ1-5; TRBD1 is a possible D gene (6 bases). Germline V CDR1 and CDR2: MNHNY, SVGAGI (reference sequence). V was clipped by 4 bases and J by 6 bases, with 13 bases between them. The length of the CDR3 is 14 residues.

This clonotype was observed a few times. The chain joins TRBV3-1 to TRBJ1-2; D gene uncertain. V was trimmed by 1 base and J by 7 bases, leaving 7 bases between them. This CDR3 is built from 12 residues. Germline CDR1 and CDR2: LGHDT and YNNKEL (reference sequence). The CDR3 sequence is CASSQGSTGYTF. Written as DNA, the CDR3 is TGTGCCAGCAGCCAAGGGTCGACTGGCTACACCTTC. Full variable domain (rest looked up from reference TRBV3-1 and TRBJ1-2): DTAVSQTPKYLVTQMGNDKSIKCEQNLGHDTMYWYKQDSKKFLKIMFSYNNKELIINETVPNRFSPKSPDKAHLNLHINSLELGDSAVYFCASSQGSTGYTFGSGTRLTVV.

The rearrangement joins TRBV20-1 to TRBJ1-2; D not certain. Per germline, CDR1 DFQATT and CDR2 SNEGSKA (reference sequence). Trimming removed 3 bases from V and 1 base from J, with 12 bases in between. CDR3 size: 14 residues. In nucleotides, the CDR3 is TGCAGTGCTAGGGGAGACACGTTTAACTATGGCTACACCTTC. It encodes CSARGDTFNYGYTF.

CDR3 nucleotides: TGCAGTGCTAGGGATCTAGAGACAACTAATGAAAAACTGTTTTTT. Protein product: CSARDLETTNEKLFF. This sequence joins TRBV20-1 and TRBJ1-4; unclear D gene. The CDR3 is 15 residues long. CDR1 and CDR2 (germline): DFQATT, SNEGSKA (reference sequence). V lost 3 bases and J 0 bases, leaving 11 bases between the germline ends.

CDR3 in amino acids: CSASRSAGGRNEQFF. For the CDR3, the DNA is TGCAGTGCTAGTCGGTCGGCGGGAGGGCGGAATGAGCAGTTCTTC. The chain recombines TRBV20-1 with TRBJ2-1; TRBD2 matches at 9 bases. The germline CDR1 and CDR2 sequences are DFQATT and SNEGSKA (reference sequence). CDR3 size: 15 residues. V shed 3 bases and J 7 bases; nucleotides not matched to a gene: 10.

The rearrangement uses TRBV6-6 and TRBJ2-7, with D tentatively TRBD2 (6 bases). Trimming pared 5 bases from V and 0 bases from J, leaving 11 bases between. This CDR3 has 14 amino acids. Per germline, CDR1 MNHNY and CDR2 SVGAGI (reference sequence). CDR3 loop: CASSRGVSSYEQYF. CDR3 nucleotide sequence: TGTGCCAGCAGTCGCGGGGTAAGCTCCTACGAGCAGTACTTC.

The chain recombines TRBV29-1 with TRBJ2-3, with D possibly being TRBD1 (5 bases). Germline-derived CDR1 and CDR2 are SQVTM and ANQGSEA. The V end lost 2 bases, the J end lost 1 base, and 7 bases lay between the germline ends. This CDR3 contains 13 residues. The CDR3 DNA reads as TGCAGCGTTGAACAACAGGGCACAGATACGCAGTATTTT. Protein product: CSVEQQGTDTQYF.

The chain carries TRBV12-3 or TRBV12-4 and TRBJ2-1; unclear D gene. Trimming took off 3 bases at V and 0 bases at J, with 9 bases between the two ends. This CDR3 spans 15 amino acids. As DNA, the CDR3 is TGTGCCAGCAGTTTCGGCGGCTACTCCTACAATGAGCAGTTCTTC. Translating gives CASSFGGYSYNEQFF.

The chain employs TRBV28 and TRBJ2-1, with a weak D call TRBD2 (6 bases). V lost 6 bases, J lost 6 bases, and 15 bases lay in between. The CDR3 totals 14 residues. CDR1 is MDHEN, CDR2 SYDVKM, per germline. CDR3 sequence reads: CASRPGSNGNEQFF. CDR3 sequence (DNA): TGTGCCAGCAGACCCGGGAGTAATGGCAATGAGCAGTTCTTC.

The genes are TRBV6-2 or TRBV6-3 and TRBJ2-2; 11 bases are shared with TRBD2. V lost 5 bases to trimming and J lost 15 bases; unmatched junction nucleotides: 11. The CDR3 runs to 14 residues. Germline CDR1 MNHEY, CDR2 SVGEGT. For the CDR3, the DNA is TGTGCCAGCAGTCCCCGACTAGCGGGGTTAGATGTGTTTTTT. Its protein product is CASSPRLAGLDVFF.

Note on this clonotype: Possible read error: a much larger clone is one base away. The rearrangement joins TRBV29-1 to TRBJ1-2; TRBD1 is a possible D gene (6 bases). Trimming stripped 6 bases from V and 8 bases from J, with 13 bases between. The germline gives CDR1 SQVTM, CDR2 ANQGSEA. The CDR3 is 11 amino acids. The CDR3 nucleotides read TGCAGCGTAAAGGACAGAGGAGGCTACACCTTC. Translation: CSVKDRGGYTF.

For the CDR3, the DNA is TGTGCCAGCAGCCAAGATGGGGATTTGCGAGAGCAGTACTTC. Its protein product is CASSQDGDLREQYF. The chain employs TRBV4-2 and TRBJ2-4; no clear D. From germline, CDR1 is LGHNA and CDR2 YNFKEQ. The CDR3 contains 14 residues. Trimming left V 0 bases short and J 13 bases short, with 16 bases between.

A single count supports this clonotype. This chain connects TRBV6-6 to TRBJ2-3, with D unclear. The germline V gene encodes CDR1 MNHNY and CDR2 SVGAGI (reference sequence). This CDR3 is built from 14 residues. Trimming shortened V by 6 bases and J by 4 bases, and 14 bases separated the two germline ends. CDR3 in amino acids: CASSPPAVADTQYF. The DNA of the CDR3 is TGTGCCAGCAGCCCCCCCGCGGTTGCAGATACGCAGTATTTT.

As DNA, the CDR3 is TGTGCCAGCAGCGACGGGGGGACTGAGCAGTTCTTC. It encodes CASSDGGTEQFF. The chain couples TRBV28 to TRBJ2-1; 7 bases agree with TRBD2. The CDR3 extends over 12 amino acids. CDR1 and CDR2 from the germline V gene are MDHEN and SYDVKM. After removal of 6 bases from V and 9 bases from J, the junction contained 5 bases not matched to a gene.

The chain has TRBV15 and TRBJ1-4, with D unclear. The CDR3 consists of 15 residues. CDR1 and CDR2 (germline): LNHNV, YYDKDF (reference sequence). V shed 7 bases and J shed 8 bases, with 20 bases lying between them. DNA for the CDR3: TGTGCCACCACCCCAGCGGTGGGCGCGCAAGAAAAACTGTTTTTT. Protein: CATTPAVGAQEKLFF.

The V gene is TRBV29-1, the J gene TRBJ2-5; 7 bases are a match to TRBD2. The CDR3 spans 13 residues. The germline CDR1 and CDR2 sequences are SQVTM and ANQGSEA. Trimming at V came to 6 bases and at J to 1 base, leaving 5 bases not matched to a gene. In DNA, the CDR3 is TGCAGCGTGAGGTGGGGGGGCCAAGAGACCCAGTACTTC. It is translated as CSVRWGGQETQYF.

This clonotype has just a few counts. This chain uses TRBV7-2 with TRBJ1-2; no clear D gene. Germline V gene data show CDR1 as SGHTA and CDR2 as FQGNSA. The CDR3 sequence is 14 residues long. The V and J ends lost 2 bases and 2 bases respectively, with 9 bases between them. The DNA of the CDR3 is TGTGCCAGCAGCTTATACCTGGGCAACTATGGCTACACCTTC. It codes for CASSLYLGNYGYTF.

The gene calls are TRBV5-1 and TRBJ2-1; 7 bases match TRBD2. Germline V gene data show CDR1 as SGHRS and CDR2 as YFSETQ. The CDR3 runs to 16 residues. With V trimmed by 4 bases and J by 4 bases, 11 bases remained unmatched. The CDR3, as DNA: TGCGCCAGCAGCCCTGGGCCCTTCGGGGGGTACAATGAGCAGTTCTTC. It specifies CASSPGPFGGYNEQFF. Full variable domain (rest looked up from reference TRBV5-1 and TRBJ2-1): KAGVTQTPRYLIKTRGQQVTLSCSPISGHRSVSWYQQTPGQGLQFLFEYFSETQRNKGNFPGRFSGRQFSNSRSEMNVSTLELGDSALYLCASSPGPFGGYNEQFFGPGTRLTVL.

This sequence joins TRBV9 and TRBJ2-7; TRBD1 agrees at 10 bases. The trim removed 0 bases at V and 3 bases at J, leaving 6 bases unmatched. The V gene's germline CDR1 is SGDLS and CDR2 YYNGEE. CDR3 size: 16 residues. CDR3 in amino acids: CASSVATGTGDYEQYF. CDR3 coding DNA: TGTGCCAGCAGCGTAGCAACCGGGACAGGGGACTACGAGCAGTACTTC.

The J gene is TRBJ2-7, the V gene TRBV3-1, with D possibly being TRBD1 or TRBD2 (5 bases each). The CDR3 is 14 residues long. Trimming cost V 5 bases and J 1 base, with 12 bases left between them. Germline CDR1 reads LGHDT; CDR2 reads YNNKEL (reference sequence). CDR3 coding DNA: TGTGCCAGCAGCATTGGGACCGGTTCCTACGAGCAGTACTTC. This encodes CASSIGTGSYEQYF.

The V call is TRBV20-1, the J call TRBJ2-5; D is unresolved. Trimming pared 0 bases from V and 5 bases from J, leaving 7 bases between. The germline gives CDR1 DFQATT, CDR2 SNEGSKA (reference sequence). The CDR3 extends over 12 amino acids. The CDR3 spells CSARDLSETQYF. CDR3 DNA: TGCAGTGCTAGAGATCTCTCGGAGACCCAGTACTTC.